What follows describes a single T cell receptor (beta chain). Time point here: persistent/refractory GD, antithyroid drugs over 5 years with positive TRAb. The TCR library was prepared using RNA isolated from PBMCs. Under American Thyroid Association guidelines, Graves' disease was diagnosed. Around 9.8 milliliters of peripheral blood were taken and placed in EDTA tubes. Building of the TCR beta libraries involved iRepertoire HTBI primers and Arm-PCR of CDR3 regions. In the authors' methods: Throughout the samples, researchers identified about 56 TRBV and about 15 TRBJ segments. TCRdb reprocessed the multiplex PCR reads with MiXCR, giving one entry per CDR3 protein. TCRdb's processing, not the authors', yielded these V and J calls. The table has 300,000 to 500,000 distinct CDR3 sequences, about a fifth seen once; the top ten hold 20% to 25%. The data stem from a study of regulatory T cells in long-lasting Graves disease.

Here the sequenced sample was peripheral blood mononuclear cells (PBMCs), taken when the disease was refractory, from a patient treated with antithyroid drugs. This sequence was found in a female donor with Graves disease.

This CDR3 is CASRVSVLLNTEAFF. DNA of the CDR3: TGCGCCAGCAGAGTGAGTGTCTTACTTAACACTGAAGCTTTCTTT. The chain links TRBV10-2 to TRBJ1-1, with D unresolved. Germline values: CDR1 WSHSY, CDR2 SAAADI. The CDR3 runs 15 residues. Trimming removed 6 bases at V and 2 bases at J, with 16 bases between.